This is a list of T cell receptor beta chains from one sample in a study of naive and memory T cell subsets. TCRdb called the UMI-ligation and nested PCR reads again in MiXCR, with one record for every CDR3 protein. The sample lists around 140,000 distinct CDR3 sequences, approximately 18% occurring once. The sequencing sample was made of naive CD8+ T cells from blood. Receptors originate from a human donor in good health. CDR3s include the opening cysteine and the closing phenylalanine or tryptophan. Fields, in order: D gene, V gene, clone size, J gene, CDR3 DNA, CDR3 protein. D genes are given only for firm matches. Clone size is not always given. Where it is, it says once, few, many or a class for expanded clones.

D gene: -; V gene: TRBV13; clone size: -; J gene: TRBJ2-7; CDR3 DNA: TGTGCCAGCAGCTTCAACGGACAGGAGCAGTACTTC; CDR3 protein: CASSFNGQEQYF
D gene: -; V gene: TRBV4-1; clone size: -; J gene: TRBJ2-7; CDR3 DNA: TGCGCCAGCAGCCAAGGGTCAGGAGGTTACTACGAGCAGTACTTC; CDR3 protein: CASSQGSGGYYEQYF
D gene: -; V gene: TRBV10-1; clone size: few; J gene: TRBJ2-1; CDR3 DNA: TGCGCCAGCAGTGAGCTTAGCCCCGGCTCCTACAATGAGCAGTTCTTC; CDR3 protein: CASSELSPGSYNEQFF
D gene: TRBD1; V gene: TRBV7-9; clone size: -; J gene: TRBJ2-7; CDR3 DNA: TGTGCCAGCACCTTTTCCGGGACAGGGAACGAGCAGTACTTC; CDR3 protein: CASTFSGTGNEQYF
D gene: -; V gene: TRBV10-3; clone size: -; J gene: TRBJ2-7; CDR3 DNA: TGTGCCATCAGTTCCGGGCCCTACGAGCAGTACTTC; CDR3 protein: CAISSGPYEQYF
D gene: -; V gene: TRBV3-1; clone size: -; J gene: TRBJ2-1; CDR3 DNA: TGTGCCAGCAGCCAAGAGTTAGGCGATGAGCAGTTCTTC; CDR3 protein: CASSQELGDEQFF
D gene: -; V gene: TRBV11-2; clone size: few; J gene: TRBJ2-1; CDR3 DNA: TGTGCCAGCAGCTTAGGAGGCGGGATTTCCTACAATGAGCAGTTCTTC; CDR3 protein: CASSLGGGISYNEQFF
D gene: TRBD1; V gene: TRBV7-2; clone size: few; J gene: TRBJ2-7; CDR3 DNA: TGTGCCAGCAGCCATACTTCCGGGACAGAAGAGCAGTACTTC; CDR3 protein: CASSHTSGTEEQYF
D gene: TRBD2; V gene: TRBV20-1; clone size: many; J gene: TRBJ2-3; CDR3 DNA: TGCAGTGCTAGGCGGGAGTGGGTCACAGATACGCAGTATTTT; CDR3 protein: CSARREWVTDTQYF
D gene: TRBD2; V gene: TRBV4-1; clone size: -; J gene: TRBJ2-7; CDR3 DNA: TGCGCCAGCAGCCCTGTCGCGGGAGGACACTACGAGCAGTACTTC; CDR3 protein: CASSPVAGGHYEQYF